The rows below give T cell receptor beta chains drawn from one sample of a study of blood T cell repertoires in COVID-19. TCRdb's table, derived via immunoSEQ multiplex PCR, lists solely in-frame clones and lacks some. Among roughly 7,100 clones listed, 70% to 90% were seen once. Sequencing input: peripheral blood. These receptors were collected from a man aged 65-85 years with active COVID-19. Each CDR3 is given with its conserved first and last residue. D genes are given only for firm matches. Only some rows state a clone size, as once, few, many or a class for expanded clones.

CDR3nt: TGTGCCAGCAGCGCTAGACCGGGACTAGCGGGGGGGCTGGGAGAGACCCAGTACTTC
CDR3aa: CASSARPGLAGGLGETQYF
d_gene: TRBD2
j_gene: TRBJ2-5
abundance: NA
v_gene: TRBV9

CDR3nt: TGTGCCAGTAGTATAGACAGGTCTAATTCACCCCTCCACTTT
CDR3aa: CASSIDRSNSPLHF
d_gene: NA
j_gene: TRBJ1-6
abundance: NA
v_gene: TRBV19

CDR3nt: TGTGCCAGCAGCGAATTCGGGTTAGTGGCCCAGTACTTC
CDR3aa: CASSEFGLVAQYF
d_gene: NA
j_gene: TRBJ2-5
abundance: NA
v_gene: TRBV25-1

CDR3nt: TGTGCCAGTAGTATAGCTCCGGGACAGGGGAGTGAAAAACTGTTTTTT
CDR3aa: CASSIAPGQGSEKLFF
d_gene: TRBD1
j_gene: TRBJ1-4
abundance: NA
v_gene: TRBV19

CDR3nt: TGTGCCAGCACCCAGGGCGCGAACACTGAAGCTTTCTTT
CDR3aa: CASTQGANTEAFF
d_gene: NA
j_gene: TRBJ1-1
abundance: NA
v_gene: TRBV25-1

CDR3nt: TGTGCCAGCAGCGTCGGGGATTCCCTAAATGGCTACACCTTC
CDR3aa: CASSVGDSLNGYTF
d_gene: NA
j_gene: TRBJ1-2
abundance: NA
v_gene: TRBV9

CDR3nt: TGTGCCAGCAGCGGACCCGGACTAGCACTAGATACGCAGTATTTT
CDR3aa: CASSGPGLALDTQYF
d_gene: TRBD2
j_gene: TRBJ2-3
abundance: NA
v_gene: TRBV9

CDR3nt: TGTGCCAGCAGGGGATCAGGGTTTCGAACAGATACGCAGTATTTT
CDR3aa: CASRGSGFRTDTQYF
d_gene: NA
j_gene: TRBJ2-3
abundance: NA
v_gene: TRBV2

CDR3nt: TGTGCCAGCAGCCCACCACGGACTAGCGGGGACCAAGAGACCCAGTACTTC
CDR3aa: CASSPPRTSGDQETQYF
d_gene: TRBD2
j_gene: TRBJ2-5
abundance: once
v_gene: TRBV9

CDR3nt: TGTGCCAGCAGCTTAGGAGGGACTTTAACTAATGAAAAACTGTTTTTT
CDR3aa: CASSLGGTLTNEKLFF
d_gene: NA
j_gene: TRBJ1-4
abundance: NA
v_gene: TRBV7-9

CDR3nt: TGTGCCAGCAGCCAAGGACACCCCTATAATTCACCCCTCCACTTT
CDR3aa: CASSQGHPYNSPLHF
d_gene: NA
j_gene: TRBJ1-6
abundance: NA
v_gene: TRBV4-2

CDR3nt: TGTGCCAGCAGCTCCGCTACGTCCACCGGGGCATGGGGGGTCGGGGAGCTGTTTTTT
CDR3aa: CASSSATSTGAWGVGELFF
d_gene: NA
j_gene: TRBJ2-2
abundance: NA
v_gene: TRBV7-9

CDR3nt: TGTGCCACCAGCAGAGTTAGGGAGGAAAAACTGTTTTTT
CDR3aa: CATSRVREEKLFF
d_gene: NA
j_gene: TRBJ1-4
abundance: NA
v_gene: TRBV15

CDR3nt: TGCGCCAGCAGCTTGGCAGAATCTGGAAACACCATATATTTT
CDR3aa: CASSLAESGNTIYF
d_gene: NA
j_gene: TRBJ1-3
abundance: NA
v_gene: TRBV5-1

CDR3nt: TGTGCCAGTAGTTCTAGCGGGGGGGACCACAATGAGCAGTTCTTC
CDR3aa: CASSSSGGDHNEQFF
d_gene: TRBD2
j_gene: TRBJ2-1
abundance: once
v_gene: TRBV19

CDR3nt: TGTGCCAGCAGTAAACCTAGGGGTGGCACAGATACGCAGTATTTT
CDR3aa: CASSKPRGGTDTQYF
d_gene: NA
j_gene: TRBJ2-3
abundance: once
v_gene: TRBV6-6

CDR3nt: TGTGCCAGCAGCCTCGGGAGGGTTAGCAATCAGCCCCAGCATTTT
CDR3aa: CASSLGRVSNQPQHF
d_gene: NA
j_gene: TRBJ1-5
abundance: NA
v_gene: TRBV5-6

CDR3nt: TGTGCCAGTAGTACCTCAAGAGGGAATTATGGAAACACCATATATTTT
CDR3aa: CASSTSRGNYGNTIYF
d_gene: NA
j_gene: TRBJ1-3
abundance: NA
v_gene: TRBV19

CDR3nt: TGTGCCAGCAGTTACCCCGGCGGGAGAATACGCACAGATACGCAGTATTTT
CDR3aa: CASSYPGGRIRTDTQYF
d_gene: TRBD2
j_gene: TRBJ2-3
abundance: NA
v_gene: TRBV6-2/TRBV6-3

CDR3nt: TGTGCCTGGAGACCTGGGACAAACTCTGGAAACACCATATATTTT
CDR3aa: CAWRPGTNSGNTIYF
d_gene: NA
j_gene: TRBJ1-3
abundance: few
v_gene: TRBV30

CDR3nt: TGCGCCAGCAGCTTTTCAGGGGAATACGGCTACACCTTC
CDR3aa: CASSFSGEYGYTF
d_gene: NA
j_gene: TRBJ1-2
abundance: few
v_gene: TRBV5-1

CDR3nt: TGTGCCAGTAGTATGAGTACAGGGACCTCACCCCTCCACTTT
CDR3aa: CASSMSTGTSPLHF
d_gene: NA
j_gene: TRBJ1-6
abundance: NA
v_gene: TRBV19

CDR3nt: TGCGCCAGCAGCCAAGAGGGACAGGTTACAGCCAAAAACATTCAGTACTTC
CDR3aa: CASSQEGQVTAKNIQYF
d_gene: TRBD1
j_gene: TRBJ2-4
abundance: NA
v_gene: TRBV4-3

CDR3nt: TGTGCTAGTGGTTTGGTACAAAGGGGCCCTCTCGGGAACACCATATATTTT
CDR3aa: CASGLVQRGPLGNTIYF
d_gene: NA
j_gene: TRBJ1-3
abundance: large
v_gene: TRBV12-5

CDR3nt: TGTGCCAGTAGCTTACTTCCCTTACAGGGCGGAGTGAACTATGGCTACACCTTC
CDR3aa: CASSLLPLQGGVNYGYTF
d_gene: NA
j_gene: TRBJ1-2
abundance: NA
v_gene: TRBV19

CDR3nt: TGTGCCAGCAGTCGGACAGGGATTAATGAAAAACTGTTTTTT
CDR3aa: CASSRTGINEKLFF
d_gene: TRBD1
j_gene: TRBJ1-4
abundance: once
v_gene: TRBV25-1

CDR3nt: TGTGCCATCAGTGAGCGGGACAGAGGGGAGACCCAGTACTTC
CDR3aa: CAISERDRGETQYF
d_gene: TRBD1
j_gene: TRBJ2-5
abundance: NA
v_gene: TRBV10-3

CDR3nt: TGTGCCAGCAGTGACTCACCGTACATCGGGCTAGCTAGCACAGATACGCAGTATTTT
CDR3aa: CASSDSPYIGLASTDTQYF
d_gene: NA
j_gene: TRBJ2-3
abundance: NA
v_gene: TRBV6-4

CDR3nt: TGTGCCAGCAGCTTCGCCCTCCGGCGGGGGGGCGAGCGCACCGGGGAGCTGTTTTTT
CDR3aa: CASSFALRRGGERTGELFF
d_gene: TRBD2
j_gene: TRBJ2-2
abundance: NA
v_gene: TRBV7-6

CDR3nt: TGTGCCAGCAGCTTAGGGACAAGCTATGGCTACACCTTC
CDR3aa: CASSLGTSYGYTF
d_gene: NA
j_gene: TRBJ1-2
abundance: NA
v_gene: TRBV7-2

CDR3nt: TGTGCCTGGAGCGATAGGGGGGGCGCGATCCCAGATACGCAGTATTTT
CDR3aa: CAWSDRGGAIPDTQYF
d_gene: NA
j_gene: TRBJ2-3
abundance: NA
v_gene: TRBV30

CDR3nt: TGTGCCAGCAGCTATTCCTCAGGGGAAGGCTATGGCTACACCTTC
CDR3aa: CASSYSSGEGYGYTF
d_gene: NA
j_gene: TRBJ1-2
abundance: NA
v_gene: TRBV11-1

CDR3nt: TGTGCCAGCAGCCCAGGACAGGGGAGTAAATATGGCTACACCTTC
CDR3aa: CASSPGQGSKYGYTF
d_gene: TRBD1
j_gene: TRBJ1-2
abundance: NA
v_gene: TRBV11-2

CDR3nt: TGTGCCAGCAGCGTCTTCGGTTCACCCCTCCACTTT
CDR3aa: CASSVFGSPLHF
d_gene: NA
j_gene: TRBJ1-6
abundance: NA
v_gene: TRBV9

CDR3nt: TGTGCCAGCAGCCGGGGAACAGGGACTACCTACGAGCAGTACTTC
CDR3aa: CASSRGTGTTYEQYF
d_gene: NA
j_gene: TRBJ2-7
abundance: NA
v_gene: TRBV4-2

CDR3nt: TGTGCCAGCAGCCAATCCGGGACAACATATGGCTACACCTTC
CDR3aa: CASSQSGTTYGYTF
d_gene: NA
j_gene: TRBJ1-2
abundance: NA
v_gene: TRBV5-6

CDR3nt: TGTGCCAGCAGCCATCGAAGCGGGGGGCAAGACTATGGCTACACCTTC
CDR3aa: CASSHRSGGQDYGYTF
d_gene: NA
j_gene: TRBJ1-2
abundance: NA
v_gene: TRBV14

CDR3nt: TGTGCCAGCAGCTCCCGACAGGGATGGAACACCGGGGAACTGTTTTTT
CDR3aa: CASSSRQGWNTGELFF
d_gene: TRBD1
j_gene: TRBJ2-2
abundance: NA
v_gene: TRBV5-6

CDR3nt: TGTGCCAGTAGTGAGGGAAACATTCAGTACTTC
CDR3aa: CASSEGNIQYF
d_gene: NA
j_gene: TRBJ2-4
abundance: NA
v_gene: TRBV19

CDR3nt: TGCGCCAGCAGCAAGGCGACAGGGGGCGGAGGGACCCAGTACTTC
CDR3aa: CASSKATGGGGTQYF
d_gene: TRBD1
j_gene: TRBJ2-5
abundance: NA
v_gene: TRBV5-1

CDR3nt: TGCAGCGTTGAGACAGGGACAGGTCTAAACACTGAAGCTTTCTTT
CDR3aa: CSVETGTGLNTEAFF
d_gene: TRBD1
j_gene: TRBJ1-1
abundance: NA
v_gene: TRBV29-1

CDR3nt: TGTGCCAGCAGCTTTAGCGGAGCCCACGGGCCCGGGGAGCTGTTTTTT
CDR3aa: CASSFSGAHGPGELFF
d_gene: NA
j_gene: TRBJ2-2
abundance: NA
v_gene: TRBV5-4

CDR3nt: TGTGCCAGTAGTATAGCTGGGGGGAAGGCCGGGGAGCTGTTTTTT
CDR3aa: CASSIAGGKAGELFF
d_gene: NA
j_gene: TRBJ2-2
abundance: NA
v_gene: TRBV19

CDR3nt: TGCGCCAGCAGCCACTCCCCGGGAGGGGGTCACTATGGCTACACCTTC
CDR3aa: CASSHSPGGGHYGYTF
d_gene: NA
j_gene: TRBJ1-2
abundance: NA
v_gene: TRBV4-1

CDR3nt: TGCAGCGTTGAAGATGGGACTAGCCCCTACAATGAGCAGTTCTTC
CDR3aa: CSVEDGTSPYNEQFF
d_gene: TRBD2
j_gene: TRBJ2-1
abundance: NA
v_gene: TRBV29-1

CDR3nt: TGTGCCAGCTCACCAAGTAAGGGGACAGGAGACTTCTCTGGGGCCAACGTCCTGACTTTC
CDR3aa: CASSPSKGTGDFSGANVLTF
d_gene: TRBD1
j_gene: TRBJ2-6
abundance: NA
v_gene: TRBV18

CDR3nt: TGTGCCAGCAGTTACTCCCGTAGTAACTATGGCTACACCTTC
CDR3aa: CASSYSRSNYGYTF
d_gene: NA
j_gene: TRBJ1-2
abundance: NA
v_gene: TRBV6-5

CDR3nt: TGTGCCAGCAGTGAACTAGCGGGGTACAATGAGCAGTTCTTC
CDR3aa: CASSELAGYNEQFF
d_gene: TRBD2
j_gene: TRBJ2-1
abundance: NA
v_gene: TRBV2

CDR3nt: TGTGCCAGCAGCCACCGAATCGGGGGTAGCGGGGGGGCCGAAGGTGAGCAGTTCTTC
CDR3aa: CASSHRIGGSGGAEGEQFF
d_gene: TRBD2
j_gene: TRBJ2-1
abundance: NA
v_gene: TRBV4-2

CDR3nt: TGTGCCAGCAGTGAGATAGCGGGGGGGCCTCGGAATGAGCAGTTCTTC
CDR3aa: CASSEIAGGPRNEQFF
d_gene: TRBD2
j_gene: TRBJ2-1
abundance: NA
v_gene: TRBV6-1

CDR3nt: TGTGCCACCAGCAGATCCAGACAGGCTAGCACAGATACGCAGTATTTT
CDR3aa: CATSRSRQASTDTQYF
d_gene: NA
j_gene: TRBJ2-3
abundance: once
v_gene: TRBV15

CDR3nt: TGTGCCAGCAGCCCGCCCACCGAAGCCCAACCCTACGAGCAGTACTTC
CDR3aa: CASSPPTEAQPYEQYF
d_gene: NA
j_gene: TRBJ2-7
abundance: once
v_gene: TRBV6-2/TRBV6-3

CDR3nt: TGTGCCAGCAGTTTGGGGGGGAATTCACCCCTCCACTTT
CDR3aa: CASSLGGNSPLHF
d_gene: NA
j_gene: TRBJ1-6
abundance: NA
v_gene: TRBV12-3/TRBV12-4

CDR3nt: TGTGCCAGCAGCTTAGCGCCGGGACAGGGGGATGGCGAGCAGTACTTC
CDR3aa: CASSLAPGQGDGEQYF
d_gene: TRBD1
j_gene: TRBJ2-7
abundance: NA
v_gene: TRBV7-9

CDR3nt: TGTGCCAGCTCACCACCGCGATCCAGGGGGGATACGCAGTATTTT
CDR3aa: CASSPPRSRGDTQYF
d_gene: TRBD1
j_gene: TRBJ2-3
abundance: once
v_gene: TRBV18